The clone carrying this T cell receptor beta chain turned up a few times. The sample belongs to a study of T cells in lung cancer brain metastases. Clones were read by immunoSEQ multiplex PCR, and TCRdb kept only the in-frame ones, dropping some. The sample yields just under 2,000 clones, about 89% seen once. The V gene lost 6 bases and the J gene lost 4 bases, with 21 bases spanning the gap. The CDR3 has 15 amino acids. Germline lookup yields CDR1 SQVTM and CDR2 ANQGSEA. The TCR was taken from a woman aged 50 to 60 with non-small cell lung cancer that had spread to the brain. The sequenced material came from tumor tissue from a brain metastasis. This rearrangement joins TRBV29-1 to TRBJ1-1, with a weak D call TRBD1 (6 bases). CDR3 DNA: TGCAGCGTCAATATTTACAGGGCGGCGGGCACTGAAGCTTTCTTT. This codes for CSVNIYRAAGTEAFF.